These 9 T cell receptor beta chains were sequenced from one sample in a study of CD8 T cells in Susac syndrome. Reverse transcription used 0.5 to 1 ug RNA and random hexamers. TCRdb redid the calling of the immunoSEQ multiplex PCR reads with MiXCR, one entry per CDR3 protein. The data contain more than 95,000 distinct CDR3 sequences, roughly 93% of them seen just once; the ten biggest clones take up 0.093%. The source material was CD4+ T cells from PBMCs. The receptors were gathered from a human donor with multiple sclerosis.

The rearrangement uses TRBV5-6 and TRBJ1-2; TRBD1 matches 8 bases. Trimming at V came to 3 bases and at J to 3 bases, leaving 7 bases not matched to a gene. The CDR3 is 15 residues long. The germline CDR1 and CDR2 sequences are SGHDT and YYEEEE. The DNA of the CDR3 is TGTGCCAGCAGCTCACAGGGGGGACGGGACTATGGCTACACCTTC. Protein: CASSSQGGRDYGYTF.

The gene calls are TRBV5-1 and TRBJ2-6, with 7 bases fitting TRBD1. The CDR3 extends over 17 amino acids. Germline V CDR1 and CDR2: SGHRS, YFSETQ. V was pared by 4 bases and J by 0 bases, with 7 bases of the junction left unmatched. CDR3 region: CASSHSGTASGANVLTF. Here the CDR3 DNA reads TGCGCCAGCAGCCATTCCGGGACAGCCTCTGGGGCCAACGTCCTGACTTTC.

The chain employs TRBV5-1 and TRBJ2-7, with TRBD1 identical over 8 bases. The J call is doubtful: the DNA matches TRBJ2-1 better. The length of the CDR3 is 15 residues. From germline, CDR1 is SGHRS and CDR2 YFSETQ. The CDR3 bases are TGCGCCAGCAGCGCGACAGGGACAGGCTACAATGAGCAGTTCTTC. Protein product: CASSATGTGYNEQFF.

The V gene is TRBV11-2, the J gene TRBJ2-5; D tentatively reads TRBD1 or TRBD2 (5 bases each). V lost 8 bases and J 5 bases, leaving 21 bases between the germline ends. The germline gives CDR1 SGHAT, CDR2 FQNNGV. This CDR3 contains 15 residues. The CDR3 DNA sequence: TGTGCCAGCGTAACGGGACGGGACCATAGGGAGACCCAGTACTTC. This gives the protein CASVTGRDHRETQYF.

The chain carries TRBV20-1 and TRBJ2-2; the match to TRBD1 covers 7 bases. V was pared by 6 bases and J by 1 base, with 8 bases of the junction left unmatched. CDR1 DFQATT and CDR2 SNEGSKA come from the germline V gene (reference sequence). This CDR3 has 15 residues. CDR3 residues: CSALVGQWNTGELFF. In DNA form, the CDR3 reads TGCAGTGCCTTGGTGGGACAGTGGAACACCGGGGAGCTGTTTTTT.

This clonotype was detected only a few times. The chain joins TRBV14 to TRBJ2-5; 9 positions agree with TRBD1. V shed 4 bases and J 5 bases; nucleotides not matched to a gene: 5. Germline V gene lookup returns CDR1 SGHDN and CDR2 FVKESK. The CDR3 is made up of 14 amino acids. CDR3 sequence: CASSLGQGMETQYF. CDR3 sequence (DNA): TGTGCCAGCAGCCTTGGACAGGGGATGGAGACCCAGTACTTC.

The genes are TRBV5-1 and TRBJ1-5; 7 positions agree with TRBD1. The trim removed 2 bases at V and 7 bases at J, leaving 6 bases unmatched. CDR3 length: 14 residues. CDR1 is SGHRS and CDR2 is YFSETQ in the germline V gene. The CDR3 protein is CASSLEGAQQPQHF. CDR3 sequence (DNA): TGCGCCAGCAGCTTAGAGGGGGCGCAACAGCCCCAGCATTTT.

The count of this clonotype is one. The chain links TRBV19 to TRBJ1-5, with 10 bases matching TRBD1. After removal of 5 bases from V and 5 bases from J, the junction contained 6 bases not matched to a gene. The CDR3 runs to 15 residues. Per germline, CDR1 LNHDA and CDR2 SQIVND (reference sequence). CDR3 loop: CASSWTGGRYQPQHF. The DNA of the CDR3 is TGTGCCAGTAGTTGGACAGGGGGAAGATATCAGCCCCAGCATTTT.

The chain has TRBV7-2 and TRBJ2-7; D possibly uses TRBD1 or TRBD2 (5 bases each). The CDR3 runs 15 residues. V was shortened by 3 bases and J by 7 bases, with 19 bases between the two germline ends. Germline V gives CDR1 SGHTA, CDR2 FQGNSA. As DNA, the CDR3 is TGTGCCAGCAGCTTCTACCAGGGTGGACTGGAGGAGCAGTACTTC. Its translation: CASSFYQGGLEEQYF.